This entry lists 28 T cell receptor beta chains sequenced from one sample in a study of Ad26.COV2.S vaccination and SARS-CoV-2 variants. Treatment reported: about 20 received Ad26.COV2.S at low or high dose, single or two shots; 5 received placebo; per-sample allocation not given. Sampling was performed 63 days after the first vaccine or placebo injection. Assay: immunoSEQ multiplex PCR; the TCRdb copy retains only in-frame clones and omits some. This sample has just under 250,000 clones, with approximately 88% found just once. Source: peripheral blood, taken in a trial of Ad26.COV2.S vaccine versus placebo. These receptors were taken from a person aged 18-60 years who received the Ad26.COV2.S COVID-19 vaccine or a placebo.

V and J are TRBV5-1 and TRBJ1-3; D may be TRBD1 (6 bases). V shed 4 bases and J shed 4 bases, with 18 bases lying between them. CDR1 and CDR2 from the germline V gene are SGHRS and YFSETQ. The CDR3 runs to 16 residues. Written as DNA, the CDR3 is TGCGCCAGCAGCCCGGGGACATCGCACTCGGGAAACACCATATATTTT. It encodes CASSPGTSHSGNTIYF.

The chain uses TRBV5-4 and TRBJ1-2; 7 bases map to TRBD1. V was clipped by 4 bases and J by 5 bases; unmatched bases: 8. The length of the CDR3 is 14 residues. Germline lookup yields CDR1 SGHNT and CDR2 YYREEE (reference sequence). The CDR3 protein is CASSKTGEEYGYTF. In nucleotides, the CDR3 is TGTGCCAGCAGCAAAACAGGGGAGGAGTATGGCTACACCTTC.

The chain's CDR3 is CASSLYVGKSEAFF. DNA of the CDR3: TGTGCCAGCAGCTTGTATGTGGGAAAGTCTGAAGCTTTCTTT. The chain recombines TRBV7-3 with TRBJ1-1; D unresolved. CDR1 and CDR2 from the germline V gene are SGHTA and FQGTGA. The CDR3 has 14 residues. V shed 3 bases and J shed 6 bases, with 14 bases lying between them.

This sequence joins TRBV28 and TRBJ1-2, with a possible D match to TRBD1 (5 bases). The germline V and J ends were trimmed by 5 bases and 7 bases, with 17 bases remaining between them. Germline V gene sequence: CDR1 MDHEN, CDR2 SYDVKM. This CDR3 is built from 14 residues. CDR3 nucleotide sequence: TGTGCCAGCAGTCCTTTCTTCAGGGCTATTGGCTACACCTTC. Translation: CASSPFFRAIGYTF.

This clone occurred a few times. The chain combines TRBV7-9 with TRBJ1-6, with 7 bases matching TRBD1. Germline V lookup: CDR1 SEHNR, CDR2 FQNEAQ (reference sequence). The CDR3 contains 17 residues. The V and J ends lost 6 bases and 6 bases, in that order; junction bases with no gene match: 14. CDR3 protein: CASRPNRDRGFNSPLHF. The CDR3 nucleotides are TGTGCCAGCAGGCCGAACCGGGACAGAGGCTTTAATTCACCCCTCCACTTT.

This clone turned up a few times. The gene calls are TRBV10-3 and TRBJ2-7, with no clear D. This CDR3 has 15 amino acids. V gave up 4 bases and J gave up 0 bases, with 13 bases separating them. The germline V gene has CDR1 ENHRY and CDR2 SYGVKD. The CDR3, as DNA: TGTGCCATCAGTGCAGGACCGGATATCTCCTACGAGCAGTACTTC. It translates to CAISAGPDISYEQYF.

The rearrangement links TRBV5-4 to TRBJ2-1; the D is unclear. Germline CDR1 SGHNT, CDR2 YYREEE (reference sequence). Trimming stripped 0 bases from V and 2 bases from J, with 12 bases between. The length of the CDR3 is 16 residues. For the CDR3, the DNA is TGTGCCAGCAGCTTGGGCTCCGTGCGTGCCTACAATGAGCAGTTCTTC. Translation: CASSLGSVRAYNEQFF.

V gene TRBV28 combines with J gene TRBJ1-5; maybe TRBD1 (5 bases). Trimming stripped 2 bases from V and 5 bases from J, with 10 bases between. The CDR3 extends over 14 amino acids. CDR1 and CDR2 (germline): MDHEN, SYDVKM. CDR3 sequence: CASSLAGGDQPQHF. As DNA, the CDR3 is TGTGCCAGCAGTTTAGCCGGGGGAGATCAGCCCCAGCATTTT.

This rearrangement joins TRBV19 to TRBJ1-4; D gene uncertain. The CDR3 has 15 amino acids. Germline assignment: CDR1 LNHDA and CDR2 SQIVND (reference sequence). Deletions cut 6 bases from V and 6 bases from J, with 17 bases between. As DNA, the CDR3 is TGTGCCAGTAGAGCTGTCGACTTGGGCGATGAAAAACTGTTTTTT. Protein product: CASRAVDLGDEKLFF.

The chain joins TRBV28 to TRBJ1-3, with D maybe TRBD1 (5 bases). The CDR3 runs 14 residues. Trimming removed 5 bases from V and 3 bases from J, with 11 bases in between. Looked up from germline, CDR1 is MDHEN and CDR2 is SYDVKM. CDR3 in amino acids: CASSTRVRGNTIYF. DNA of the CDR3: TGTGCCAGCAGTACCAGGGTTCGTGGAAACACCATATATTTT.

V is TRBV10-3 and J is TRBJ1-2, with TRBD1 matching 7 bases. The CDR3 is 12 amino acids. Germline V gene sequence: CDR1 ENHRY, CDR2 SYGVKD. Trimming cost V 10 bases and J 0 bases; bases outside gene matches: 2. The CDR3 here is CATRGSNYGYTF. The CDR3 DNA follows: TGTGCCACCAGGGGGTCTAACTATGGCTACACCTTC.

This rearrangement joins TRBV15 to TRBJ1-5; 10 nucleotides agree with TRBD1. V trimming: 1 base; J trimming: 6 bases; junction bases outside the gene matches: 6. The germline V gene has CDR1 LNHNV and CDR2 YYDKDF (reference sequence). The CDR3 has 16 residues. CDR3 nucleotides: TGTGCCACCAGCAGAGCCGGGACAGGGGTGGGTCAGCCCCAGCATTTT. It is translated as CATSRAGTGVGQPQHF.

The gene calls are TRBV7-2 and TRBJ2-5, with a tentative D call TRBD1 (6 bases). The CDR3 sequence is 14 residues long. Trimming shortened V by 5 bases and J by 4 bases, and 14 bases separated the two germline ends. The germline CDR1 and CDR2 sequences are SGHTA and FQGNSA. The CDR3 is CASSPSGRGETQYF. For the CDR3, the DNA is TGTGCCAGCAGCCCTTCCGGCAGGGGAGAGACCCAGTACTTC.

The CDR3 coding sequence is TGCAGCGGCAGGACAAATACGCAGTATTTT. This codes for CSGRTNTQYF. The J gene is TRBJ2-3, the V gene TRBV29-1; the D gene is possibly TRBD1 (5 bases). The CDR3 is 10 residues long. Trimming shortened V by 7 bases and J by 7 bases, and 9 bases separated the two germline ends. Germline V lookup: CDR1 SQVTM, CDR2 ANQGSEA.

This clone has just one count. This chain links TRBV7-9 with TRBJ2-1, with 10 bases that match TRBD1. This CDR3 region has 15 residues. Germline values: CDR1 SEHNR, CDR2 FQNEAQ (reference sequence). Trimming took 5 bases from V and 7 from J; bases not matched to a gene: 8. CDR3: CASSARDRGGNEQFF. In DNA form, the CDR3 reads TGTGCCAGCAGCGCACGGGACAGGGGCGGGAATGAGCAGTTCTTC.

This clone was seen once. V and J are TRBV27 and TRBJ2-7, with a tentative D call TRBD1 (6 bases). Germline lookup yields CDR1 MNHEY and CDR2 SMNVEV (reference sequence). The V gene lost 7 bases and the J gene lost 3 bases, with 22 bases spanning the gap. This CDR3 is built from 16 residues. The CDR3 DNA follows: TGTGCCAGCAATTCCCGGGACAAGGGATCCATCTACGAGCAGTACTTC. Translation: CASNSRDKGSIYEQYF.

The chain carries TRBV28 and TRBJ2-7; D perhaps matches TRBD2 (6 bases). Germline CDR1 reads MDHEN; CDR2 reads SYDVKM. The V and J ends lost 3 bases and 6 bases respectively, with 9 bases between them. The length of the CDR3 is 12 residues. Written as DNA, the CDR3 is TGTGCCAGCAGTTTCGGACTAATCGAGCAGTACTTC. This translates into CASSFGLIEQYF.

J is TRBJ1-3 and V is TRBV19; D is ambiguous. V was pared by 3 bases and J by 0 bases, with 9 bases between. Germline assignment: CDR1 LNHDA and CDR2 SQIVND (reference sequence). CDR3 length: 15 amino acids. CDR3 nucleotides: TGTGCCAGTAGTATCCTTACGAGCTCTGGAAACACCATATATTTT. Protein product: CASSILTSSGNTIYF.

This sequence joins TRBV6-5 and TRBJ1-1; D ambiguous. The CDR3 sequence is 14 residues long. Trimming took 2 bases from V and 2 from J, leaving 9 bases between them. CDR1 is MNHEY, CDR2 SVGAGI, per germline. Written as DNA, the CDR3 is TGTGCCAGCAGTTACACGCCCGGTAACACTGAAGCTTTCTTT. Translated: CASSYTPGNTEAFF.

The chain has TRBV19 and TRBJ2-1; D might be TRBD1 (5 bases). CDR1 is LNHDA, CDR2 SQIVND, per germline (reference sequence). The CDR3 has 12 amino acids. The V gene lost 2 bases and the J gene lost 10 bases, with 9 bases spanning the gap. The CDR3: CASSITGREQFF. The CDR3, as DNA: TGTGCCAGTAGTATAACAGGCCGAGAGCAGTTCTTC.

This chain joins TRBV6-2 or TRBV6-3 and TRBJ1-2; TRBD1 might be the D (6 bases). V was clipped by 6 bases and J by 3 bases, with 17 bases between them. The CDR3 covers 15 residues. Germline V gene lookup returns CDR1 MNHEY and CDR2 SVGEGT. Here the CDR3 DNA reads TGTGCCAGCAGCCGGACAGACCCTTCGTACTATGGCTACACCTTC. This gives the protein CASSRTDPSYYGYTF.

J is TRBJ1-5 and V is TRBV4-3; D remains unclear. The CDR3 sequence is 13 residues long. The V gene lost 0 bases and the J gene lost 4 bases, with 4 bases spanning the gap. Germline CDR1 reads LGHNA; CDR2 reads YSLEER. The CDR3 protein is CASSQETNQPQHF. The CDR3 DNA is TGCGCCAGCAGCCAAGAGACGAATCAGCCCCAGCATTTT.

The V gene is TRBV18, the J gene TRBJ1-6; D not resolved. Trimming pared 2 bases from V and 9 bases from J, leaving 8 bases between. The CDR3 covers 13 residues. Germline CDR1 is KGHSH and CDR2 is LQKENI. The CDR3 bases are TGTGCCAGCTCACCAGTGGAGGGTTCACCCCTCCACTTT. Its translation is CASSPVEGSPLHF.

The rearrangement links TRBV24-1 to TRBJ2-1; 13 nucleotides match TRBD2. The CDR3 extends over 13 amino acids. The ends lost 9 bases at V and 6 bases at J; junction bases unmatched: 1. Germline V gene lookup returns CDR1 KGHDR and CDR2 SFDVKD. As DNA, the CDR3 is TGTGCCACCCGGACTAGCGGGGGCAATGAGCAGTTCTTC. As protein: CATRTSGGNEQFF.

The chain joins TRBV5-1 to TRBJ2-2, with TRBD2 matching 7 bases. The CDR3 length is 15 residues. Germline V gives CDR1 SGHRS, CDR2 YFSETQ. Trimming at V came to 4 bases and at J to 4 bases, leaving 7 bases not matched to a gene. CDR3 in amino acids: CASSPFWGGTGELFF. The CDR3 nucleotides are TGCGCCAGCAGCCCCTTCTGGGGGGGCACCGGGGAGCTGTTTTTT. Full variable domain (remainder filled in from reference TRBV5-1 and TRBJ2-2): KAGVTQTPRYLIKTRGQQVTLSCSPISGHRSVSWYQQTPGQGLQFLFEYFSETQRNKGNFPGRFSGRQFSNSRSEMNVSTLELGDSALYLCASSPFWGGTGELFFGEGSRLTVL.

The chain employs TRBV30 and TRBJ2-7; D is ambiguous. The CDR3 loop spans 12 amino acids. Trimming pared 2 bases from V and 3 bases from J, leaving 8 bases between. CDR1 is GTSNPN, CDR2 SVGIG, per germline (reference sequence). The CDR3 DNA reads as TGTGCCTGGAGTCCCACGGGCTACGAGCAGTACTTC. It encodes CAWSPTGYEQYF.

This chain connects TRBV24-1 to TRBJ2-3; 10 bases are a match to TRBD1. CDR1 KGHDR and CDR2 SFDVKD come from the germline V gene. This CDR3 comprises 22 residues. Losses at the gene ends were 0 bases for V and 0 bases for J; bases not matched to a gene: 17. CDR3 bases: TGTGCCACCAGTGATTTGATCCCCCTGGACAGGGGGACTTCCCTTAGCACAGATACGCAGTATTTT. Translation: CATSDLIPLDRGTSLSTDTQYF.

J is TRBJ2-1 and V is TRBV28, with D maybe TRBD2 (6 bases). V shed 2 bases and J shed 7 bases, with 12 bases lying between them. CDR3 length: 14 residues. Germline CDR1 is MDHEN and CDR2 is SYDVKM. CDR3 nucleotides: TGTGCCAGCAGTTTACCGGGAGAGGCGAATGAGCAGTTCTTC. This gives the protein CASSLPGEANEQFF.